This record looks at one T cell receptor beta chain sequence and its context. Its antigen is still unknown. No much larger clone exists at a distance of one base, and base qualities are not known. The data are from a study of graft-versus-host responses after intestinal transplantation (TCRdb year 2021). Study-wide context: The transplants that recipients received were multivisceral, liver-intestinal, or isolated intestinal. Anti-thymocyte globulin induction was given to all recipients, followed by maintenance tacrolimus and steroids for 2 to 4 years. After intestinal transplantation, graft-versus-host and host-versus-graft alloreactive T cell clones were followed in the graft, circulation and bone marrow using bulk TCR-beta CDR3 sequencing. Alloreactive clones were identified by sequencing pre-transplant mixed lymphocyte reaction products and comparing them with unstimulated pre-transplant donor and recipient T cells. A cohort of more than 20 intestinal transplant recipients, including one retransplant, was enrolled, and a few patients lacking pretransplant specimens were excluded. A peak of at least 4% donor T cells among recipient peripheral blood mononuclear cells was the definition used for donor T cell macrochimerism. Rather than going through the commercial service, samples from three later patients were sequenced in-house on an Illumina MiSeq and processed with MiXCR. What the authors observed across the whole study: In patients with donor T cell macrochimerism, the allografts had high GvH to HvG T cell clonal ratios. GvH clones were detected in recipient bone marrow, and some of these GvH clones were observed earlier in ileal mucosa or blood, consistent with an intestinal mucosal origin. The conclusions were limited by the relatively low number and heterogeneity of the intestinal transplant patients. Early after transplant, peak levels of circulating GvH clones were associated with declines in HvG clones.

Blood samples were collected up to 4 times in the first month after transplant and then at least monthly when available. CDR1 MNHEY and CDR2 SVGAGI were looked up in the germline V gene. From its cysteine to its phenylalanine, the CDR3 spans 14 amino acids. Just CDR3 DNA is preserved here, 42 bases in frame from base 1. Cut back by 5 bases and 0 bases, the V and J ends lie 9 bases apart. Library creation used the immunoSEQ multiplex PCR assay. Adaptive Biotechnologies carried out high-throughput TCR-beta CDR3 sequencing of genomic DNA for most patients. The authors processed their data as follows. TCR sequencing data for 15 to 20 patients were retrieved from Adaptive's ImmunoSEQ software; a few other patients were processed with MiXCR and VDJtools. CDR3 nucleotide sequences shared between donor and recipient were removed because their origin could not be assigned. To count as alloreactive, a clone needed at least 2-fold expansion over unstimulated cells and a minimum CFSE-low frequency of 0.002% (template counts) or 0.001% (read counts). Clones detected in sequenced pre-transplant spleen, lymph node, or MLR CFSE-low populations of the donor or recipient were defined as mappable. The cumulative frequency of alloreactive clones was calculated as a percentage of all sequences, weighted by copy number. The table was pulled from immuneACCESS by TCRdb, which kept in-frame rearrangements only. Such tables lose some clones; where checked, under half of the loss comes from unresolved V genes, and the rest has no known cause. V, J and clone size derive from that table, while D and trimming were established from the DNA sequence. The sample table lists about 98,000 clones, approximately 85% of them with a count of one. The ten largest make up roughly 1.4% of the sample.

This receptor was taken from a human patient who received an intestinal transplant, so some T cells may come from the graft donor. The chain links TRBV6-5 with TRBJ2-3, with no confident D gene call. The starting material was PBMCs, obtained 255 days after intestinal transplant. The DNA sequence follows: TGTGCCAGCAGTGAAACGCGTAGCACAGATACGCAGTATTTT. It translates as CASSETRSTDTQYF.